This TCR beta chain was identified in a study of beta chain features in type 1 diabetes. Study information: The study examined around 99,000,000 sorted cells across all samples.

Per donor, one heparinised blood draw averaged roughly 120 mL. General observations from the study: When Type 1 diabetes patients were examined, their TCRB CDR3s proved moderately but significantly shorter in all four CD4+ subsets.

The V end lost 4 bases, the J end lost 7 bases, and 10 bases lay between the germline ends. This CDR3 comprises 13 residues. Germline V gene sequence: CDR1 MDHEN, CDR2 SYDVKM. Investigators reverse transcribed all isolated RNA, so they sequenced expressed TCRB transcripts. Data came from immunoSEQ multiplex PCR; TCRdb stores just in-frame clones and leaves some out. The sample carries some 120,000 clones, roughly 17% recorded once. This clone was picked up a small number of times. Its cognate antigen is unknown. The chain uses TRBV28 and TRBJ2-2; D is perhaps TRBD2 (5 bases). This TCR derives from a man between 18 and 29 years old with type 1 diabetes. The sequencing sample was made of central memory CD4+ T cells from blood. The CDR3 loop reads CASSSRTGGELFF. The CDR3 nucleotides are TGTGCCAGCAGTTCCCGGACTGGCGGGGAGCTGTTTTTT.